This T cell receptor beta chain was profiled in a study of T cells in Graves' hyperthyroidism and ophthalmopathy. Study-level findings and limits: Model-based prediction identified ophthalmopathy a median about 6 months prior to its onset.

The study excluded patients with uncontrolled infection, other autoimmune disease, pregnancy or lactation. Clinicians diagnosed patients from clinical symptoms, serum thyroxine and TRAb, thyroid ultrasound and orbital computed tomography. PBMCs came from more than 9 ml fresh peripheral blood. CDR1 and CDR2 (germline): SGHTA, FQGNSA. This CDR3 comprises 18 residues. The J segment lost 4 bases and the V segment lost 5 bases, leaving 14 bases of the junction unmatched. The source material, RNA transcripts, was used to amplify TCR beta CDR3 regions. Researchers ran a first-round RT-PCR on the TCR CDR3 using the HTBI primer set. TCRdb used MiXCR to reprocess the multiplex PCR reads, holding one entry per CDR3 protein. Among nearly 600,000 distinct CDR3 sequences listed, 11% to 15% were seen once. This clonotype was seen many times. Its antigen is currently unknown.

The chain employs TRBV7-2 and TRBJ2-7; TRBD2 matches 13 bases. The specimen was blood. This receptor was obtained from a young woman with Graves' ophthalmopathy. In nucleotides, the CDR3 is TGTGCCAGCAGCCTACTAGCGGGAGGGATCCACCACCGGTACGAGCAGTACTTC. This codes for CASSLLAGGIHHRYEQYF. Complete variable domain (other parts from reference TRBV7-2 and TRBJ2-7): GAGVSQSPSNKVTEKGKDVELRCDPISGHTALYWYRQSLGQGLEFLIYFQGNSAPDKSGLPSDRFSAERTGGSVSTLTIQRTQQEDSAVYLCASSLLAGGIHHRYEQYFGPGTRLTVT.